This TCR beta chain came from a study of blood T cells in healthy people across ages. Using a J-beta primer mix together with a sample-barcoded 5' primer, a second PCR was run for about 6 to 11 cycles. TCRdb fed the 5' RACE reads into MiXCR, producing one record per CDR3 protein. The data show approximately 770,000 distinct CDR3 sequences, roughly 64% seen once. Germline V gene lookup returns CDR1 MDHEN and CDR2 SYDVKM. The CDR3 has 14 amino acids. The ends were cut back, 6 bases at V and 1 base at J, with 10 bases in the middle. The clonotype originates from a man in his thirties or forties in good health. Sequencing was carried out using blood. The chain joins TRBV28 to TRBJ1-5; D is ambiguous. The CDR3 DNA reads TGTGCCAGCAGAAGTTTAGAGAGCAATCAGCCCCAGCATTTT. Protein: CASRSLESNQPQHF.